This TCR beta chain was obtained from a study of T cell repertoires in cytomegalovirus infection. Overall study: Public TCR beta signatures marked donors with CMV infection and the matching HLA.

There are many counts of this clonotype. Its cognate antigen is unknown. Overall study results and limits: Cumulative frequency (of public TCR beta family members) identified carriers of CMV plus the relevant HLA.

TCRdb independently ran MiXCR on the reads; one entry per CDR3 protein. The sample contains hundreds of thousands of distinct CDR3 sequences, about 17% of which appear only once. Germline values: CDR1 MNHEY, CDR2 SVGEGT. V gave up 5 bases and J gave up 0 bases; unmatched junction bases: 7. CDR3 length equals 15 residues. The sequencing input was PBMCs. The V call is TRBV6-2 or TRBV6-3, the J call TRBJ2-7; 7 nucleotides align to TRBD1. The TCR was taken from a human donor in good health (CMV status not recorded). Some clones in this sample may be carry-over from other donors' samples. CDR3 DNA: TGTGCCAGCAGTCTACGGGGACAGAGCTCCTACGAGCAGTACTTC. Its protein product is CASSLRGQSSYEQYF.